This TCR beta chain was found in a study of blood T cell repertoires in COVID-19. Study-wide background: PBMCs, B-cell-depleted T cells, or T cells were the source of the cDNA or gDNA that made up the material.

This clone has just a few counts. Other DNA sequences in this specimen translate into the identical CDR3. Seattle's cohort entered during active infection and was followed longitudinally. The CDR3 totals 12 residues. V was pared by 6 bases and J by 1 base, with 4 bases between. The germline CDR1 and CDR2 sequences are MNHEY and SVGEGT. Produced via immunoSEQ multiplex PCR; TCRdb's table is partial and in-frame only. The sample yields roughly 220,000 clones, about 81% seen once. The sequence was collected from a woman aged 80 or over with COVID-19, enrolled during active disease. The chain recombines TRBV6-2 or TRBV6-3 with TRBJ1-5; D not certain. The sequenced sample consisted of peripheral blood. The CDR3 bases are TGTGCCAGCAGCACAAGCAATCAGCCCCAGCATTTT. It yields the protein CASSTSNQPQHF.